These T cell receptor beta chains were read from a single sample in a study of shared clonotypes between healthy human individuals. Assay used: immunoSEQ multiplex PCR; TCRdb lists only in-frame clones, some missing. The sample shows about 2.4 million clones, just over 90% of them seen only once. Sample: naive CD4+ T cells sorted from blood. The origin of the receptors is a man between 18 and 35 years old in good health. CDR3s include the opening cysteine and the closing phenylalanine or tryptophan.

TRBV7-2	TRBJ2-7	CASSREQGYEQYF
TRBV6-5	TRBJ2-1	CASSYSTSGIYNEQFF
TRBV19	TRBJ2-2	CASTLMGDGGELFF
TRBV7-2	TRBJ2-5	CASSSPGGAGSMETQYF
TRBV28	TRBJ2-7	CASSDWGAVYEQYF
TRBV30	TRBJ2-7	CASERLLSEQYF
TRBV6-5	TRBJ1-2	CASRTGSYGYTF
TRBV7-9	TRBJ2-1	CASSLEFLPSSYNEQFF
TRBV7-3	TRBJ2-1	CASSGGPSTYNEQFF
TRBV19	TRBJ1-5	CASSIDTNQPQHF
TRBV5-6	TRBJ2-2	CASSPPSGGITGELFF
TRBV11-3	TRBJ2-7	CASSAGDSYEQYF
TRBV19	TRBJ1-5	CASSLQGNNQPQHF
TRBV2	TRBJ2-2	CASSGTGTVNTGELFF
TRBV7-9	TRBJ2-7	CASSQDRDYEQYF